These 31 T cell receptor beta chains share one sample of origin, sequenced in a study of PD-1 blockade in classical Hodgkin lymphoma. The repertoire was sequenced with immunoSEQ multiplex PCR; TCRdb's copy has only in-frame clones and lacks some. The sample carries about 23,000 clones, 80% to 90% recorded once. Each and every patient relapsed after autologous stem cell transplantation, and patients got differing brentuximab vedotin exposure. The material was peripheral blood mononuclear cells (PBMCs), obtained before the second cycle of nivolumab. Receptor source: a human donor with classical Hodgkin lymphoma.

The genes are TRBV5-1 and TRBJ2-3, with D perhaps being TRBD1 or TRBD2 (6 bases each). The CDR3 totals 19 residues. CDR1 and CDR2 from the germline V gene are SGHRS and YFSETQ. Trimming removed 3 bases at V and 1 base at J, with 24 bases between. CDR3 DNA: TGCGCCAGCAGCTATTGGAGTGGTTGGGGGGCGAGGGGCACAGATACGCAGTATTTT. Translating it yields CASSYWSGWGARGTDTQYF.

The CDR3 reads CASRPSRGGDGYTF. The CDR3 region has the DNA TGTGCCAGCAGGCCGTCGAGGGGAGGAGATGGCTACACCTTC. The V gene is TRBV27, the J gene TRBJ1-2, with D possibly being TRBD1 (5 bases). The germline V and J ends were trimmed by 6 bases and 6 bases, with 17 bases remaining between them. The length of the CDR3 is 14 residues. Germline V CDR1 and CDR2: MNHEY, SMNVEV (reference sequence).

The J gene is TRBJ2-7, the V gene TRBV4-3; D is tentatively TRBD1 or TRBD2 (5 bases each). V was shortened by 3 bases and J by 6 bases, with 12 bases between the two germline ends. The length of the CDR3 is 13 residues. The germline V gene has CDR1 LGHNA and CDR2 YSLEER. CDR3 in amino acids: CASSHRVGVEQYF. The CDR3 DNA follows: TGCGCCAGCAGCCACAGGGTGGGGGTCGAGCAGTACTTC.

The gene calls are TRBV4-1 and TRBJ1-2; D possibly corresponds to TRBD1 (5 bases). V was pared by 4 bases and J by 3 bases, with 15 bases between. Germline V CDR1 and CDR2: MGHRA, YSYEKL. The CDR3 length is 15 residues. CDR3 DNA sequence: TGCGCCAGCAGCCCCATAAGCCAGGGTGACTATGGCTACACCTTC. Protein: CASSPISQGDYGYTF.

The V call is TRBV6-5, the J call TRBJ2-7, with 8 nucleotides matching TRBD1. The germline V gene encodes CDR1 MNHEY and CDR2 SVGAGI. The CDR3 consists of 14 residues. Trimming at V came to 6 bases and at J to 7 bases, leaving 11 bases not matched to a gene. CDR3 loop: CASSLDRVKGEQYF. The CDR3 region has the DNA TGTGCCAGCAGCCTGGACAGGGTAAAAGGGGAGCAGTACTTC.

The gene calls are TRBV11-2 and TRBJ2-7, with D possibly being TRBD2 (5 bases). The length of the CDR3 is 12 residues. V lost 5 bases and J lost 6, with 11 bases in between. Germline CDR1 SGHAT, CDR2 FQNNGV. CDR3 protein: CASSITSSEQYF. DNA of the CDR3: TGTGCCAGCAGCATAACTAGTTCCGAGCAGTACTTC.

Regarding this clone: A read error is likely, as this CDR3 ends without the conserved phenylalanine or tryptophan. The DNA is omitted, as the CDR3 cannot be located on it reliably, and the CDR3 follows TCRdb's listing. This chain connects TRBV21-1 to TRBJ2-7; the table's D call, TRBD1, was not checked against the DNA. TRBV21-1 is shown as a pseudogene. The CDR3 adds up to 11 amino acids, both ends counted. The CDR3 sequence is CASTCKRDRLL.

The chain employs TRBV6-5 and TRBJ2-7; 9 positions agree with TRBD1. After removal of 1 base from V and 5 bases from J, the junction contained 9 bases not matched to a gene. Germline V lookup: CDR1 MNHEY, CDR2 SVGAGI. The CDR3 is 16 amino acids. CDR3 in amino acids: CASSYYPGTGSNEQYF. Here the CDR3 DNA reads TGTGCCAGCAGTTACTACCCCGGGACAGGGTCCAACGAGCAGTACTTC.

V usage is TRBV5-4 and J usage is TRBJ1-1, with D perhaps TRBD1 (6 bases). CDR3 length: 15 residues. Germline assignment: CDR1 SGHNT and CDR2 YYREEE (reference sequence). V was trimmed by 0 bases and J by 0 bases, leaving 9 bases between them. This chain's CDR3 is CASSLVGGLNTEAFF. The CDR3 DNA reads as TGTGCCAGCAGCTTGGTAGGGGGATTGAACACTGAAGCTTTCTTT.

The J gene is TRBJ1-2, the V gene TRBV5-6; D is unresolved. Germline V gene sequence: CDR1 SGHDT, CDR2 YYEEEE. The CDR3 length is 15 residues. V was pared by 4 bases and J by 4 bases, with 17 bases between. Written as DNA, the CDR3 is TGTGCCAGCAGCCCCTTCTTGAAGTCTCTCTATGGCTACACCTTC. As protein: CASSPFLKSLYGYTF.

This clone was seen once. The chain has TRBV4-2 and TRBJ2-6; D not certain. This CDR3 spans 13 amino acids. The germline V gene encodes CDR1 LGHNA and CDR2 YNFKEQ. Trimming left V 1 base short and J 4 bases short, with 2 bases between. The CDR3 DNA follows: TGTGCCAGCAGCCAAGGGGGGGCCAACGTCCTGACTTTC. It translates to CASSQGGANVLTF.

This chain links TRBV19 with TRBJ1-1; the match to TRBD1 covers 7 bases. Germline assignment: CDR1 LNHDA and CDR2 SQIVND (reference sequence). V was pared by 5 bases and J by 6 bases, with 6 bases of the junction left unmatched. The CDR3 contains 13 residues. The CDR3 here is CASSDRAGAEAFF. The CDR3 nucleotides are TGTGCCAGTAGTGACAGGGCCGGTGCTGAAGCTTTCTTT.

The V and J genes are TRBV4-3 and TRBJ2-6; D tentatively fits TRBD1 or TRBD2 (5 bases each). Germline loops: CDR1 LGHNA, CDR2 YSLEER. CDR3 length equals 17 residues. V was trimmed by 4 bases and J by 0 bases, leaving 13 bases between them. CDR3 protein: CASSLWDVASGANVLTF. Written as DNA, the CDR3 is TGCGCCAGCAGCCTATGGGACGTTGCCTCTGGGGCCAACGTCCTGACTTTC.

Only a few counts were recorded for this clone. V is TRBV4-1 and J is TRBJ2-7; no reliable D call. Germline V gives CDR1 MGHRA, CDR2 YSYEKL. CDR3 size: 13 residues. Trimming pared 0 bases from V and 4 bases from J, leaving 7 bases between. CDR3 bases: TGCGCCAGCAGCCAAGACGGCTCTTACGAGCAGTACTTC. This encodes CASSQDGSYEQYF.

This chain uses TRBV15 with TRBJ2-5, with D uncertain. Trimming stripped 0 bases from V and 5 bases from J, with 10 bases between. This CDR3 is 14 amino acids long. Germline V gene sequence: CDR1 LNHNV, CDR2 YYDKDF (reference sequence). The CDR3 sequence is CATSRDSVYETQYF. The CDR3 coding sequence is TGTGCCACCAGCAGAGATTCGGTCTATGAGACCCAGTACTTC.

The J gene is TRBJ2-3, the V gene TRBV9, with 8 bases fitting TRBD1. The germline gives CDR1 SGDLS, CDR2 YYNGEE. CDR3 length equals 17 residues. J gave up 2 bases and V 2 bases, and 10 bases lay outside the gene matches. The CDR3 is CASSVPFSGGVTDTQYF. The CDR3 DNA is TGTGCCAGCAGCGTCCCATTTTCAGGGGGCGTCACAGATACGCAGTATTTT.

This rearrangement joins TRBV5-1 to TRBJ2-2; 11 nucleotides agree with TRBD2. CDR3 length equals 16 residues. V shed 4 bases and J 13 bases; nucleotides not matched to a gene: 15. CDR1 and CDR2 from the germline V gene are SGHRS and YFSETQ. The CDR3 DNA is TGCGCCAGCAGCCGCTCGACTAGCGGGGCCCCAGGAGGGCTGTTTTTT. Protein product: CASSRSTSGAPGGLFF.

The V gene is TRBV7-8, the J gene TRBJ1-4; D is uncertain. Trimming pared 3 bases from V and 0 bases from J, leaving 8 bases between. Germline V gene data show CDR1 as SGHVS and CDR2 as FQNEAQ. CDR3 length equals 15 residues. The CDR3 here is CASSFRAATNEKLFF. The CDR3 DNA follows: TGTGCCAGCAGCTTTAGGGCAGCAACTAATGAAAAACTGTTTTTT. Together with reference TRBV7-8 and TRBJ1-4, the CDR3 gives the full variable domain: GAGVSQSPRYKVAKRGQDVALRCDPISGHVSLFWYQQALGQGPEFLTYFQNEAQLDKSGLPSDRFFAERPEGSVSTLKIQRTQQEDSAVYLCASSFRAATNEKLFFGSGTQLSVL.

As to this clone: The sample holds other DNA sequences that translate to the same CDR3. The chain uses TRBV11-2 and TRBJ1-5; 7 bases map to TRBD1. The CDR3 loop spans 14 amino acids. Looked up from germline, CDR1 is SGHAT and CDR2 is FQNNGV. V dropped 5 bases and J dropped 10; count of bases not matched to a gene: 11. The DNA for the CDR3 is TGTGCCAGCAGCCGGACAGGAGACAGTCAACCCCAGCATTTT. Encoded protein: CASSRTGDSQPQHF.

The genes are TRBV11-2 and TRBJ1-3; D uncertain. Trimming stripped 5 bases from V and 4 bases from J, with 15 bases between. CDR3 size: 15 residues. The V gene's germline CDR1 is SGHAT and CDR2 FQNNGV. The CDR3 spells CASSLPSLWGNTIYF. The CDR3 coding sequence is TGTGCCAGCAGCCTACCTTCCCTTTGGGGAAACACCATATATTTT.

This chain connects TRBV7-4 to TRBJ2-5, with unresolved D. The CDR3 runs 14 residues. The germline V gene encodes CDR1 SGHVT and CDR2 SQSDAQ. V shed 1 base and J shed 2 bases, with 8 bases lying between them. The CDR3 DNA sequence: TGTGCCAGCAGCTTAGGCCCTTTTCAAGAGACCCAGTACTTC. Translated, it gives CASSLGPFQETQYF.

The chain has TRBV19 and TRBJ2-7; D is unclear. Per the germline V gene, CDR1 is LNHDA and CDR2 is SQIVND (reference sequence). This CDR3 contains 13 residues. V shed 1 base and J shed 2 bases, with 6 bases lying between them. Written as DNA, the CDR3 is TGTGCCAGTAGTATAGGGTCCCCCTACGAGCAGTACTTC. This codes for CASSIGSPYEQYF.

This clone has just one count. Germline and junction disagree at one end, which may indicate a read error. The chain combines TRBV6-4 with TRBJ2-3; D is perhaps TRBD2 (6 bases). This CDR3 spans 13 amino acids. CDR1 and CDR2 (germline): MRHNA, SNTAGT. The DNA of the CDR3 is TGTGCCAGCAGGGACTACGGGGCAGATACGCAGTATTTT. This gives the protein CASRDYGADTQYF.

The chain carries TRBV7-3 and TRBJ2-2, with D possibly being TRBD1 (6 bases). This CDR3 is built from 15 residues. Germline CDR1 reads SGHTA; CDR2 reads FQGTGA. V lost 2 bases and J lost 0, with 7 bases in between. The CDR3 spells CASSLGTSNTGELFF. CDR3 nucleotides: TGTGCCAGCAGCTTAGGGACATCGAACACCGGGGAGCTGTTTTTT.

In its sample, this clone was seen a few times. This chain connects TRBV6-5 to TRBJ2-7, with 7 bases fitting TRBD2. V shed 2 bases and J 2 bases; nucleotides not matched to a gene: 0. Germline-derived CDR1 and CDR2 are MNHEY and SVGAGI. The CDR3 covers 13 residues. In DNA form, the CDR3 reads TGTGCCAGCAGTTACGGGACTACCTACGAGCAGTACTTC. Residues: CASSYGTTYEQYF.

V and J are TRBV4-1 and TRBJ2-4; TRBD1 matches at 9 bases. Per germline, CDR1 MGHRA and CDR2 YSYEKL. This CDR3 is built from 16 residues. Trimming took 1 base from V and 3 from J; bases not matched to a gene: 4. The CDR3 region has the DNA TGCGCCAGCAGCCAAGGAATGGGACAGGGCAAAAACATTCAGTACTTC. It specifies CASSQGMGQGKNIQYF.

DNA for the CDR3: TGTGCCAGCAGTAAAGGACTAGCGGAATTAGCCAAAAACATTCAGTACTTC. As protein: CASSKGLAELAKNIQYF. The gene calls are TRBV6-1 and TRBJ2-4; 10 bases line up with TRBD2. Germline CDR1 reads MNHNS; CDR2 reads SASEGT. V lost 5 bases, J lost 0 bases, and 7 bases stayed unmatched. This CDR3 is 17 amino acids long.

This clone came up once. J is TRBJ2-7 and V is TRBV5-5; TRBD1 is a possible D gene (5 bases). The CDR3 spans 15 residues. Germline assignment: CDR1 SGHKS and CDR2 YYEKEE (reference sequence). Trimming pared 0 bases from V and 2 bases from J, leaving 12 bases between. CDR3 nucleotide sequence: TGTGCCAGCAGCTTGGAGCCCACAGGTACCTACGAGCAGTACTTC. This sequence encodes CASSLEPTGTYEQYF.

The rearrangement links TRBV28 to TRBJ1-3; tentative D call: TRBD1 (6 bases). Trimming took off 11 bases at V and 7 bases at J, with 12 bases between the two ends. The CDR3 contains 11 residues. Germline V CDR1 and CDR2: MDHEN, SYDVKM. In DNA, the CDR3 is TGTGCCGGGACACTGGGGAACACCATATATTTT. Protein: CAGTLGNTIYF.

The chain joins TRBV7-9 to TRBJ1-4; tentatively, D is TRBD1 (6 bases). The CDR3 is 14 amino acids. Trimming cost V 5 bases and J 6 bases, with 13 bases left between them. Germline V gene lookup returns CDR1 SEHNR and CDR2 FQNEAQ (reference sequence). The CDR3 sequence is CASSQRGADEKLFF. CDR3 DNA: TGTGCCAGCAGCCAGAGGGGGGCGGATGAAAAACTGTTTTTT.

This clone was recorded only once. The rearrangement links TRBV19 to TRBJ1-5, with D possibly being TRBD1 (6 bases). This CDR3 has 14 residues. The germline V gene encodes CDR1 LNHDA and CDR2 SQIVND (reference sequence). The ends were cut back, 6 bases at V and 6 bases at J, with 15 bases in the middle. As DNA, the CDR3 is TGTGCCAGTAGGGGAGGACAGTTCTTTCAGCCCCAGCATTTT. The encoded protein is CASRGGQFFQPQHF.